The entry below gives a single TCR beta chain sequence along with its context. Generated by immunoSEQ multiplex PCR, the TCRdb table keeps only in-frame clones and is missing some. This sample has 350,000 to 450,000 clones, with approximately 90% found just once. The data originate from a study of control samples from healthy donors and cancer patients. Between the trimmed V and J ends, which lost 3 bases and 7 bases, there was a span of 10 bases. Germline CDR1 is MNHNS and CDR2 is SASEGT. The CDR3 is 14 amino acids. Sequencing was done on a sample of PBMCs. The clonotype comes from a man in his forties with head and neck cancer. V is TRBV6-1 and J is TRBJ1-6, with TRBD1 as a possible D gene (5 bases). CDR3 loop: CASSDVQANSPLHF. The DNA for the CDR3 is TGTGCCAGCAGTGATGTACAGGCGAATTCACCCCTCCACTTT.